Below, one T cell receptor beta chain is given with its context. PCR employed 60 Vbeta and 13 Jbeta primers. TCRdb's table, derived via immunoSEQ multiplex PCR, lists solely in-frame clones and lacks some. The table records roughly 200,000 clones, approximately 78% of them present only once. These data are taken from a study of cytomegalovirus exposure and HLA in healthy donors. V was shortened by 0 bases and J by 3 bases, with 9 bases between the two germline ends. This CDR3 contains 14 residues. The germline CDR1 and CDR2 sequences are SGDLS and YYNGEE. The chain has TRBV9 and TRBJ1-1, with TRBD1 as a possible D gene (5 bases). Specimen: PBMCs. The receptor was derived from a man aged 25 to 45 in good health and CMV-seronegative. CDR3 nucleotides: TGTGCCAGCAGCGTAGGTGGGGGGGACACTGAAGCTTTCTTT. Protein: CASSVGGGDTEAFF.